Described below is a single T cell receptor (beta chain) sequence and its context. This table comes from immunoSEQ multiplex PCR, and its TCRdb copy is limited to in-frame clones, with some not included. Of more than 45,000 clones in the sample, approximately 90% were seen once. Germline values: CDR1 LNHDA, CDR2 SQIVND (reference sequence). The length of the CDR3 is 14 residues. Trimming stripped 8 bases from V and 0 bases from J, with 11 bases between. The data derive from a study of blood T cell repertoires in COVID-19. Sequencing input: peripheral blood. The sequence came from a man aged 55 to 70 with acute or convalescent COVID-19. V is TRBV19 and J is TRBJ1-5; TRBD1 might be the D (5 bases). This chain's CDR3 is CASAGRLSNQPQHF. For the CDR3, the DNA is TGTGCCAGTGCGGGACGGCTTAGCAATCAGCCCCAGCATTTT.